Shown below are 26 T cell receptor beta chains from a single sample sequenced in a study of human T cells and chemical hapten exposure. TCRdb called the 5' RACE reads again in MiXCR, with one record for every CDR3 protein. The sample contains about 81,000 distinct CDR3 sequences, 7.7% of which appear only once. Researchers extracted total RNA from unfractionated whole blood. These receptors all come from a male donor in good health.

This clonotype was observed many times. This chain links TRBV12-3 or TRBV12-4 with TRBJ1-6; no reliable D call. CDR3 length: 12 amino acids. Trimming removed 5 bases at V and 8 bases at J, with 7 bases between. The CDR3 sequence: CASSRVDSPLHF. The CDR3 region has the DNA TGTGCCAGCAGTCGTGTTGATTCACCCCTCCACTTT.

This clonotype was recorded at least ten times. The chain carries TRBV19 and TRBJ2-3; 8 bases fit TRBD2. Germline-derived CDR1 and CDR2 are LNHDA and SQIVND (reference sequence). The junction had 4 bases not matched to a gene; V was cut back by 0 bases and J by 5 bases. The length of the CDR3 is 15 residues. The CDR3 loop reads CASSIDMRGEDTQYF. The DNA for the CDR3 is TGTGCCAGTAGTATAGATATGCGGGGGGAAGATACGCAGTATTTT.

This clonotype was detected many times. At one of its ends the junction is not consistent with the germline gene, which may arise from a read error. The gene calls are TRBV20-1 and TRBJ2-7, with TRBD2 matching 8 bases. The germline V gene has CDR1 DFQATT and CDR2 SNEGSKA (reference sequence). CDR3 size: 13 residues. CDR3 protein: CSVRPGLDYEQYF. CDR3 DNA: TGCAGTGTTAGACCGGGACTAGACTACGAGCAGTACTTC.

The table lists this clonotype with many counts. The chain joins TRBV4-2 to TRBJ1-6, with TRBD1 as a possible D gene (5 bases). The V and J ends lost 0 bases and 10 bases respectively, with 16 bases between them. CDR1 is LGHNA and CDR2 is YNFKEQ in the germline V gene. This CDR3 has 16 residues. The CDR3 loop reads CASSQDRVGAESPLHF. The CDR3 region has the DNA TGTGCCAGCAGCCAAGATCGAGTAGGGGCGGAATCACCCCTCCACTTT.

The CDR3 nucleotides read TGTGCCAGCTCACCACCGGGGGTCCAGGGAACTGAAGCTTTCTTT. Translating gives CASSPPGVQGTEAFF. This chain connects TRBV18 to TRBJ1-1; D is perhaps TRBD1 (5 bases). In germline, CDR1 is KGHSH, CDR2 LQKENI. The CDR3 is 15 amino acids. Trimming removed 0 bases from V and 5 bases from J, with 13 bases in between.

This clonotype was seen many times. The chain employs TRBV10-2 and TRBJ2-3; D gene uncertain. The CDR3 length is 13 residues. Between the trimmed V and J ends, which lost 3 bases and 1 base, there was a span of 5 bases. Per germline, CDR1 WSHSY and CDR2 SAAADI. The CDR3 sequence is CASSEEGTDTQYF. The CDR3 DNA reads TGCGCCAGCAGTGAAGAGGGCACAGATACGCAGTATTTT.

This chain uses TRBV3-1 with TRBJ1-6, with D unclear. The CDR3 has 15 residues. The ends were cut back, 1 base at V and 4 bases at J, with 8 bases in the middle. CDR1 and CDR2 from the germline V gene are LGHDT and YNNKEL (reference sequence). Here the CDR3 DNA reads TGTGCCAGCAGCCAAGGGCACTTTTATAATTCACCCCTCCACTTT. It codes for CASSQGHFYNSPLHF.

V and J are TRBV6-2 or TRBV6-3 and TRBJ1-5; 8 nucleotides align to TRBD1. Germline V gene data show CDR1 as MNHEY and CDR2 as SVGEGT. V was pared by 4 bases and J by 1 base, with 3 bases of the junction left unmatched. This CDR3 has 15 amino acids. The CDR3 DNA is TGTGCCAGCAGTTTGGACAGGGAAAGCAATCAGCCCCAGCATTTT. This sequence encodes CASSLDRESNQPQHF.

At least ten counts were recorded for this clonotype. The CDR3 loop is CSVAPGSSYEQYF. The CDR3 nucleotides read TGCAGCGTTGCCCCGGGAAGCTCCTACGAGCAGTACTTC. The chain joins TRBV29-1 to TRBJ2-7; weak D call: TRBD2 (5 bases). Deletions cut 4 bases from V and 0 bases from J, with 10 bases between. The germline V gene encodes CDR1 SQVTM and CDR2 ANQGSEA. The CDR3 covers 13 residues.

This clonotype has a count of ten or more. This CDR3 is CSARVIAGGPQETQYF. The CDR3 region has the DNA TGCAGTGCTAGAGTAATAGCGGGGGGCCCACAAGAGACCCAGTACTTC. This rearrangement joins TRBV20-1 to TRBJ2-5; 10 nucleotides align to TRBD2. CDR1 is DFQATT and CDR2 is SNEGSKA in the germline V gene (reference sequence). V lost 1 base to trimming and J lost 2 bases; unmatched junction nucleotides: 7. The CDR3 covers 16 residues.

The chain carries TRBV5-4 and TRBJ2-1; 8 positions match TRBD2. The ends lost 7 bases at V and 6 bases at J; junction bases unmatched: 9. The germline gives CDR1 SGHNT, CDR2 YYREEE (reference sequence). The CDR3 is 14 residues long. CDR3 sequence: CASAGGGQRNEQFF. In nucleotides, the CDR3 is TGTGCCAGCGCCGGGGGGGGGCAGCGCAATGAGCAGTTCTTC.

This clonotype has a count of ten or more. This rearrangement joins TRBV29-1 to TRBJ2-7; D not certain. The V gene lost 0 bases and the J gene lost 1 base, with 22 bases spanning the gap. CDR1 is SQVTM and CDR2 is ANQGSEA in the germline V gene. The CDR3 runs to 18 residues. CDR3 coding DNA: TGCAGCGTTGAAGATCCCGGGTTGCAGCTGCCAAATTCCTACGAGCAGTACTTC. The encoded protein is CSVEDPGLQLPNSYEQYF.

The rearrangement links TRBV7-9 to TRBJ1-1; 8 bases line up with TRBD1. This CDR3 region has 14 residues. Germline V lookup: CDR1 SEHNR, CDR2 FQNEAQ (reference sequence). V trimming: 4 bases; J trimming: 4 bases; junction bases outside the gene matches: 5. The CDR3 reads CASSSTGVPTEAFF. DNA of the CDR3: TGTGCCAGCAGCTCGACAGGGGTCCCCACTGAAGCTTTCTTT.

V gene TRBV12-3 or TRBV12-4 combines with J gene TRBJ1-5; 11 bases map to TRBD1. CDR3 length: 16 residues. Unmatched junction bases numbered 5, after V lost 0 bases and J lost 7 bases. CDR3 sequence: CASSLAGQGAGQPQHF. The CDR3 nucleotides are TGTGCCAGCAGTTTAGCTGGACAGGGGGCAGGGCAGCCCCAGCATTTT.

The chain is built from TRBV5-4 and TRBJ2-5; D is possibly TRBD1 (6 bases). V was trimmed by 0 bases and J by 5 bases, leaving 8 bases between them. The CDR3 is made up of 13 amino acids. Germline-derived CDR1 and CDR2 are SGHNT and YYREEE (reference sequence). The CDR3 nucleotides are TGTGCCAGCAGCTTGGACAGGGCGGAGACCCAGTACTTC. Protein sequence: CASSLDRAETQYF.

The chain recombines TRBV7-9 with TRBJ1-1; D not certain. CDR3 length equals 12 residues. V shed 8 bases and J shed 0 bases, with 7 bases lying between them. Germline lookup yields CDR1 SEHNR and CDR2 FQNEAQ (reference sequence). The CDR3 loop reads CASGSMNTEAFF. The CDR3 bases are TGTGCCAGCGGCTCCATGAACACTGAAGCTTTCTTT. The full variable domain, with the rest looked up from reference TRBV7-9 and TRBJ1-1, is DTGVSQNPRHKITKRGQNVTFRCDPISEHNRLYWYRQTLGQGPEFLTYFQNEAQLEKSRLLSDRFSAERPKGSFSTLEIQRTEQGDSAMYLCASGSMNTEAFFGQGTRLTVV.

This clonotype was counted many times. The chain employs TRBV4-2 and TRBJ2-1, with TRBD1 identical over 9 bases. The length of the CDR3 is 17 residues. With 2 bases clipped from V and 8 bases from J, the junction kept 13 bases outside the gene matches. Germline CDR1 reads LGHNA; CDR2 reads YNFKEQ. The CDR3 protein is CASSQLRPGQGVDEQFF. CDR3 coding DNA: TGTGCCAGCAGCCAACTCCGACCGGGACAGGGTGTGGATGAGCAGTTCTTC.

J is TRBJ1-2 and V is TRBV5-5, with 7 bases lining up with TRBD1. This CDR3 contains 17 residues. Germline V gene lookup returns CDR1 SGHKS and CDR2 YYEKEE (reference sequence). The J segment lost 3 bases and the V segment lost 0 bases, leaving 11 bases of the junction unmatched. The CDR3 protein is CASSLVPLPDRDYGYTF. CDR3 in DNA: TGTGCCAGCAGCTTGGTTCCACTTCCCGACAGGGACTATGGCTACACCTTC.

This clonotype was counted ten times or more. This chain joins TRBV10-3 and TRBJ1-1; no firm D call. CDR3 length equals 12 residues. Germline loops: CDR1 ENHRY, CDR2 SYGVKD. With 0 bases removed from V and 7 bases from J, the gap between germline ends came to 6 bases. This chain's CDR3 is CAISESASEAFF. The CDR3 DNA reads as TGTGCCATCAGTGAGTCGGCCAGTGAAGCTTTCTTT.

This clonotype was counted a few times. The chain joins TRBV18 to TRBJ2-3, with D perhaps matching TRBD1 (6 bases). CDR3 length equals 16 residues. Germline loops: CDR1 KGHSH, CDR2 LQKENI. Trimming removed 5 bases at V and 2 bases at J, with 17 bases between. The CDR3 sequence is CASSKGQPRVTDTQYF. The CDR3 bases are TGTGCCAGCTCAAAAGGACAGCCGAGGGTCACAGATACGCAGTATTTT.

This clonotype was found many times. The CDR3 DNA is TGTGCCAGCAGCCTTTCCCTTCCAGGGGGACACGAGCAGTACTTC. Protein: CASSLSLPGGHEQYF. The J gene is TRBJ2-7, the V gene TRBV4-2, with 7 nucleotides matching TRBD1. Germline trimming cut 4 bases from V and 5 bases from J; bases unmatched to any gene: 11. This CDR3 is built from 15 residues. Germline CDR1 reads LGHNA; CDR2 reads YNFKEQ.

This clonotype has ten or more counts. The chain links TRBV7-2 to TRBJ1-5; 10 bases agree with TRBD1. Losses at the gene ends were 2 bases for V and 7 bases for J; bases not matched to a gene: 8. Germline CDR1 is SGHTA and CDR2 is FQGNSA. The CDR3 has 16 amino acids. DNA of the CDR3: TGTGCCAGCAGCTTACAGGGACAGGGGCATTCGCAGCCCCAGCATTTT. As protein: CASSLQGQGHSQPQHF.

Ten or more counts support this clonotype. The chain combines TRBV9 with TRBJ1-1; possibly TRBD1 for D (6 bases). V was trimmed by 1 base and J by 4 bases, leaving 20 bases between them. Germline assignment: CDR1 SGDLS and CDR2 YYNGEE. The CDR3 contains 17 residues. The CDR3 sequence is CASSVSTNTQGSTEAFF. The CDR3 DNA follows: TGTGCCAGCAGCGTAAGTACAAATACGCAGGGGAGCACTGAAGCTTTCTTT.

Regarding this clonotype: One end of the junction is discordant with germline, which a read error may explain. The V call is TRBV12-3 or TRBV12-4, the J call TRBJ1-1; D unresolved. CDR3 length: 13 residues. The CDR3 reads CTSSPNLGTEAFF. CDR3 DNA sequence: TGTACCAGCAGTCCCAACTTGGGCACTGAAGCTTTCTTT.

This clonotype showed up just a few times. This chain connects TRBV6-1 to TRBJ2-4, with TRBD2 as a possible D gene (5 bases). Germline loops: CDR1 MNHNS, CDR2 SASEGT. The V end lost 7 bases, the J end lost 8 bases, and 9 bases lay between the germline ends. The length of the CDR3 is 11 residues. Here the CDR3 reads CASTEDYIQYF. CDR3 nucleotides: TGTGCCAGCACCGAGGACTACATTCAGTACTTC.

This clonotype turned up a few times. This chain joins TRBV6-5 and TRBJ1-1; 7 nucleotides align to TRBD1. The V gene end was trimmed by 0 bases and the J gene end by 4 bases; junction bases not matched to a gene: 2. The CDR3 loop spans 14 amino acids. CDR1 is MNHEY and CDR2 is SVGAGI in the germline V gene. CDR3 protein: CASSYSRTGTEAFF. For the CDR3, the DNA is TGTGCCAGCAGTTACTCGAGGACAGGCACTGAAGCTTTCTTT.